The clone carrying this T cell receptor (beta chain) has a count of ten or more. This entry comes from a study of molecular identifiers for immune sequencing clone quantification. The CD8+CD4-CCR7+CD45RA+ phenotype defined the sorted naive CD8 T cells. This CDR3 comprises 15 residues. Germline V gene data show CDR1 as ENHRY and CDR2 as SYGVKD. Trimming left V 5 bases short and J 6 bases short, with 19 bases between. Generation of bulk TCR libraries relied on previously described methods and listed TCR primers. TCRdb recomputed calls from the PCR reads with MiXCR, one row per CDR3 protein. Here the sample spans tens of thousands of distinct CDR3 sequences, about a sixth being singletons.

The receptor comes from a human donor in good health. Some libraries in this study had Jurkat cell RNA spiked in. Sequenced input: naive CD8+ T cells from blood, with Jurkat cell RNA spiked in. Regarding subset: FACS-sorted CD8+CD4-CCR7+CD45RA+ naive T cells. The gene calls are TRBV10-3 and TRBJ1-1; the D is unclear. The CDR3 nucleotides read TGTGCCATCAGTACCGATAAACTAGTCCTTGCTGAAGCTTTCTTT. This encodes CAISTDKLVLAEAFF.